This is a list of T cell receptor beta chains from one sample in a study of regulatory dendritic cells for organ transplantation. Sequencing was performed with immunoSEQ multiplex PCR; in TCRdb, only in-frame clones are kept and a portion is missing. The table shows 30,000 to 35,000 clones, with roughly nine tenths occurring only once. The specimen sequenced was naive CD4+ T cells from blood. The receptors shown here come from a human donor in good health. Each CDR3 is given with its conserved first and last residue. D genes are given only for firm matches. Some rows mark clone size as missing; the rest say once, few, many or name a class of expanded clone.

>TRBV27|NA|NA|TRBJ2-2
TGTGCCAGCAGTTCGCTCTACACCGGGGAGCTGTTTTTT
CASSSLYTGELFF
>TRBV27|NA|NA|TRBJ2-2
TGTGCCAGCAGTTTGTTTCGACTCGAGCCAAGCACCGGGGAGCTGTTTTTT
CASSLFRLEPSTGELFF
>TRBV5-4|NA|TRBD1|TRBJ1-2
TGTGCCAGCAGCGACAAGAGACAGGGACAGCTTAACTATGGCTACACCTTC
CASSDKRQGQLNYGYTF
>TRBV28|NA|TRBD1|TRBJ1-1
TGTGCCAGCAGTTTTCGACAGGGAGTAGCTTTCTTT
CASSFRQGVAFF
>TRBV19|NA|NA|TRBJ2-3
TGTGCCAGTAGTCTCCGCCGCACAGATACGCAGTATTTT
CASSLRRTDTQYF
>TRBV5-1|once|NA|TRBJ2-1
TGCGCCAGCAGCTTGGGGACTAACTCCTACAATGAGCAGTTCTTC
CASSLGTNSYNEQFF
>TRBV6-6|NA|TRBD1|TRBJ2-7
TGTGCCAGCAGAGGGACAGATGCGCCGTTACACTACGAGCAGTACTTC
CASRGTDAPLHYEQYF
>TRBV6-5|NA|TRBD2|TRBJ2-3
TGTGCCAGCAGAAGGACTAGCGGGACAGATACGCAGTATTTT
CASRRTSGTDTQYF
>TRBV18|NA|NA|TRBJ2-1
TGTGCCAGCTCAGATTCTCCAAGTCTATTCGGGTTCTTC
CASSDSPSLFGFF
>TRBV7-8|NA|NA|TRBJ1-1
TGTGCCAGCAGCCCTCTTTGGGGAAACACTGAAGCTTTCTTT
CASSPLWGNTEAFF
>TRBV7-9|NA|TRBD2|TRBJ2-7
TGTGCCAGCAGCCCCCCGGGAGGTTTCCACGAGCAGTACTTC
CASSPPGGFHEQYF
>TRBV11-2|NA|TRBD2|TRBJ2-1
TGTGCCAGCAGCACCAGGACCGGGACTAGCCCAACCAATGAGCAGTTCTTC
CASSTRTGTSPTNEQFF
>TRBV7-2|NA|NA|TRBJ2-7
TGTGCCAGCAGCTTAGCAGGGCGCTACGAGCAGTACTTC
CASSLAGRYEQYF
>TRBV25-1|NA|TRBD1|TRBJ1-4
TGTGCCAGCAGTGAAGGGACAGGGAGTTATTATGAAAAACTGTTTTTT
CASSEGTGSYYEKLFF
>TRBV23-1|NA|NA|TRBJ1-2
TGCGCCATCTACCTTAGACAGAAGTATGGCTACACCTTC
CAIYLRQKYGYTF
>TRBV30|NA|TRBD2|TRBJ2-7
TGTGCCTGGAGTAGGTCTAGCGGGGCCTACGAGCAGTACTTC
CAWSRSSGAYEQYF
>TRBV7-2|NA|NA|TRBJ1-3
TGTGCCAGCAGCTTAGGGCAGGGCTCTGGAAACACCATATATTTT
CASSLGQGSGNTIYF
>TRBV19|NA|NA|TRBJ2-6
TGTGCCAGTAGCCCCCAGGGGCGTCGTGCGAGTGGGGCCAACGTCCTGACTTTC
CASSPQGRRASGANVLTF
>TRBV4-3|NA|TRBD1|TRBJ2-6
TGCGCCAGCAGCCAGACAGGGACTGGGGCCAACGTCCTGACTTTC
CASSQTGTGANVLTF
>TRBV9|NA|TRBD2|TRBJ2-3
TGTGCCAGCAGCGTAGGTCGACTAGCGGGGGGCTCTAGCACAGATACGCAGTATTTT
CASSVGRLAGGSSTDTQYF
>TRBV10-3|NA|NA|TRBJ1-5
TGTGCCATCAGTGAAGGAGGGACCTGGAGACAGCCCCAGCATTTT
CAISEGGTWRQPQHF
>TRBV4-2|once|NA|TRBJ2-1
TGTGCCAGCAGCCAAGGAGAGGCCCTCGGGCAGTTCTTC
CASSQGEALGQFF
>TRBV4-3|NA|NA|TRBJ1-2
TGCGCCAGCAGCCAAGATCCCGCAGGGAGGGGCTATGGCTACACCTTC
CASSQDPAGRGYGYTF
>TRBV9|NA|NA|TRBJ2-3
TGTGCCAGCAGCGTAGACTACCTCACAGATACGCAGTATTTT
CASSVDYLTDTQYF
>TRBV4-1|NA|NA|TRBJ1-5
TGCGCCAGCAGTCAAGAATATGCCGGAACTAGCCCCCAGCATTTT
CASSQEYAGTSPQHF
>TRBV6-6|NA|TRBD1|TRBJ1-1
TGTGCCAGCAGAAAGACAGGGGGCGCTGAAGCTTTCTTT
CASRKTGGAEAFF
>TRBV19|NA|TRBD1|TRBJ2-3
TGTGCCAGTAGTAGAACGGGACAGACCACAGATACGCAGTATTTT
CASSRTGQTTDTQYF
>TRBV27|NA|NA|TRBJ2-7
TGTGCCAGCAGGGATACAGGGCTGCTTGACAACGAGCAGTACTTC
CASRDTGLLDNEQYF
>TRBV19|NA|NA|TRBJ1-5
TGTGCCGAACGAAACCAAGGGGGCAATCAGCCCCAGCATTTT
CAERNQGGNQPQHF
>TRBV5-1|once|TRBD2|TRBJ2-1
TGCGCCAGCAGCTTACTAGCGGGAGGAAACTACAATGAGCAGTTCTTC
CASSLLAGGNYNEQFF
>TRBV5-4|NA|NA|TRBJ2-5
TGTGCCAGCAGCTTGGACCCGGGGCAGGGGAAGAGTTCAGAGACCCAGTACTTC
CASSLDPGQGKSSETQYF
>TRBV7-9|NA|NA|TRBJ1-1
TGTGCCAGCAGCTTACGCGATCAGGGCCCGAACACTGAAGCTTTCTTT
CASSLRDQGPNTEAFF
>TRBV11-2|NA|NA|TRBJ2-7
TGTGCCAGCAGCTTAGATCTGGCGGGGTCCGCGGAGCAGTACTTC
CASSLDLAGSAEQYF
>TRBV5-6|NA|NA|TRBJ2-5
TGTGCCAGCAGCTTCATACAGAGGGCGGGCGAGACCCAGTACTTC
CASSFIQRAGETQYF
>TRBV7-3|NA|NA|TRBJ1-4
TGTGCCAGCAGCTTAGGTCCGGGTGAAAAACTGTTTTTT
CASSLGPGEKLFF
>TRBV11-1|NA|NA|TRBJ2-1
TGTGCCAGCAGCTTAGATAAAACCGGGCTTTACTACAATGAGCAGTTCTTC
CASSLDKTGLYYNEQFF
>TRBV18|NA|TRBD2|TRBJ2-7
TGTGCCAGCCGTCCCGGGGGAGGGGCCCGAGCCGAGCAGTACTTC
CASRPGGGARAEQYF
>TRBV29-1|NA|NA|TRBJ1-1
TGCAGCGCTGGGAGGCCCGGCGCTGAAGCTTTCTTT
CSAGRPGAEAFF
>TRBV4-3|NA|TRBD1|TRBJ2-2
TGCGCCAGCAGCCAACACCCACAGGGGACCGGGGAGCTGTTTTTT
CASSQHPQGTGELFF
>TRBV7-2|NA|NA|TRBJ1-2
TGTGCCAGCAGCCCCTCGGCAGGGCTCGTTAGCTATGGCTACACCTTC
CASSPSAGLVSYGYTF
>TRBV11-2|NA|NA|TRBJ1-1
TGTGCCAGCAGCTTAGGAGGGCAGGGGAGCACTGAAGCTTTCTTT
CASSLGGQGSTEAFF
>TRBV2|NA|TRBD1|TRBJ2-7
TGTGCCAGCAGACAGGGGAAAGGAACCCACGAGCAGTACTTC
CASRQGKGTHEQYF
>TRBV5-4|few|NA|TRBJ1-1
TGTGCCAGCAGCCGAATTAACACTGAAGCTTTCTTT
CASSRINTEAFF
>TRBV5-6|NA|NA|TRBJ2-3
TGTGCCAGCAGCTTCGTCAAGGCAGATACGCAGTATTTT
CASSFVKADTQYF